These 19 T cell receptor beta chains came from one sample sequenced in a study of early T cells in non-severe SARS-CoV-2 infection. TCRdb called the 5' RACE reads again in MiXCR, with one record for every CDR3 protein. The sample shows about 69,000 distinct CDR3 sequences, 12% of them seen only once. Sequenced input: whole blood. The receptors shown here come from an adult who was a healthcare worker with PCR-confirmed SARS-CoV-2 infection or an uninfected control (not recorded which).

This clonotype turned up a few times. This chain links TRBV5-5 with TRBJ1-6; perhaps TRBD1 as D (6 bases). The germline CDR1 and CDR2 sequences are SGHKS and YYEKEE (reference sequence). Trimming cost V 7 bases and J 4 bases, with 21 bases left between them. The length of the CDR3 is 17 residues. CDR3 amino acids: CASRYEQGFNYNSPLHF. The CDR3 nucleotides are TGTGCCAGCCGGTATGAACAGGGCTTCAATTATAATTCACCCCTCCACTTT.

In its sample, this clonotype was seen many times. The CDR3 coding sequence is TGTGCCAGCAGCTTGGCGGCAGGGCATGATGGCTACACCTTC. Protein sequence: CASSLAAGHDGYTF. The chain links TRBV5-5 to TRBJ1-2, with a tentative D call TRBD1 (5 bases). The CDR3 consists of 14 residues. V gave up 0 bases and J gave up 6 bases, with 12 bases separating them. Germline lookup yields CDR1 SGHKS and CDR2 YYEKEE (reference sequence).

The J gene is TRBJ2-3, the V gene TRBV25-1, with D perhaps given as TRBD1 or TRBD2 (5 bases each). The germline V and J ends were trimmed by 1 base and 2 bases, with 10 bases remaining between them. CDR3 size: 15 residues. The germline gives CDR1 MGHDK, CDR2 SYGVNS. The CDR3 here is CASSESGRYTDTQYF. CDR3 nucleotide sequence: TGTGCCAGCAGTGAATCGGGGCGATACACAGATACGCAGTATTTT.

The sample holds many counts of this clonotype. The rearrangement joins TRBV18 to TRBJ1-5; 10 bases agree with TRBD1. In germline, CDR1 is KGHSH, CDR2 LQKENI. CDR3 length: 16 residues. J lost 5 bases, V lost 2 bases, and 6 bases had no gene match. The CDR3, as DNA: TGTGCCAGCTCACCAACTACCGGGACAGGGGATCAGCCCCAGCATTTT. Translation gives CASSPTTGTGDQPQHF.

This clonotype was recorded many times. The chain joins TRBV27 to TRBJ1-1; D not certain. This CDR3 region has 13 residues. With 3 bases removed from V and 1 base from J, the gap between germline ends came to 6 bases. Germline V gene sequence: CDR1 MNHEY, CDR2 SMNVEV (reference sequence). CDR3 in DNA: TGTGCCAGCAGTTTGGCCAGGAACACTGAAGCTTTCTTT. Translation: CASSLARNTEAFF.

The table lists this clonotype with many counts. V is TRBV7-9 and J is TRBJ2-5; weak D call: TRBD2 (5 bases). The germline CDR1 and CDR2 sequences are SEHNR and FQNEAQ (reference sequence). The CDR3 covers 16 residues. Between the trimmed V and J ends, which lost 5 bases and 1 base, there was a span of 17 bases. The CDR3 spells CASSPRRAAVQETQYF. CDR3 coding DNA: TGTGCCAGCAGCCCCCGGAGAGCGGCAGTCCAAGAGACCCAGTACTTC.

This clonotype turned up a few times. The V and J genes are TRBV6-2 or TRBV6-3 and TRBJ2-2, with a possible D match to TRBD2 (6 bases). Trimming cost V 7 bases and J 6 bases, with 15 bases left between them. The length of the CDR3 is 14 residues. The V gene's germline CDR1 is MNHEY and CDR2 SVGEGT. The CDR3 DNA is TGTGCCAGCACCCCCCACGGGAGCGCCGGGGAGCTGTTTTTT. Amino acids: CASTPHGSAGELFF.

This chain links TRBV29-1 with TRBJ2-3, with D unresolved. V was cut by 6 bases and J by 3 bases, with 13 bases left in between. The CDR3 runs 13 residues. The V gene's germline CDR1 is SQVTM and CDR2 ANQGSEA. The CDR3 here is CSVSLQVTDTQYF. The CDR3 bases are TGCAGCGTGAGTCTCCAGGTGACAGATACGCAGTATTTT.

The CDR3 reads CASSYEIYNQPQHF. In DNA form, the CDR3 reads TGTGCCAGCAGTTATGAGATCTACAATCAGCCCCAGCATTTT. V and J are TRBV28 and TRBJ1-5; the D is unclear. The CDR3 has 14 residues. Germline CDR1 reads MDHEN; CDR2 reads SYDVKM. Trimming took 4 bases from V and 3 from J, leaving 10 bases between them.

This clonotype was recorded many times. This chain uses TRBV10-3 with TRBJ2-1; perhaps TRBD2 as D (5 bases). With 6 bases removed from V and 10 bases from J, the gap between germline ends came to 7 bases. The CDR3 is made up of 10 amino acids. Germline-derived CDR1 and CDR2 are ENHRY and SYGVKD. CDR3 DNA sequence: TGTGCCATCAGCAGCGGCGAGCAGTTCTTC. Encoded protein: CAISSGEQFF.

Only a few counts were recorded for this clonotype. J is TRBJ2-1 and V is TRBV5-6; 7 positions agree with TRBD1. The CDR3 is made up of 15 amino acids. Trimming cost V 5 bases and J 0 bases; bases outside gene matches: 5. Germline V gene lookup returns CDR1 SGHDT and CDR2 YYEEEE. CDR3 DNA: TGTGCCAGCAGTAGGGGGCGGAACTCCTACAATGAGCAGTTCTTC. Its protein is CASSRGRNSYNEQFF.

In nucleotides, the CDR3 is TGTGCCAGCAACCTACAGGGGGGTTTGGAAAAACTGTTTTTT. Amino acids: CASNLQGGLEKLFF. The V gene is TRBV28, the J gene TRBJ1-4, with 8 bases matching TRBD1. J gave up 8 bases and V 7 bases, and 9 bases lay outside the gene matches. The CDR3 extends over 14 amino acids. Per the germline V gene, CDR1 is MDHEN and CDR2 is SYDVKM. Looking up the rest from reference TRBV28 and TRBJ1-4 gives the full variable domain: DVKVTQSSRYLVKRTGEKVFLECVQDMDHENMFWYRQDPGLGLRLIYFSYDVKMKEKGDIPEGYSVSREKKERFSLILESASTNQTSMYLCASNLQGGLEKLFFGSGTQLSVL.

The table lists this clonotype with many counts. The chain is built from TRBV6-2 or TRBV6-3 and TRBJ2-7; TRBD2 is a possible D gene (6 bases). In germline, CDR1 is MNHEY, CDR2 SVGEGT. The V end was cut by 7 bases, the J end by 1 base, with 14 bases between. The CDR3 sequence is 14 residues long. This CDR3 is CASIIGSPSYEQYF. The CDR3 DNA reads as TGTGCCAGCATTATCGGGAGCCCTTCCTACGAGCAGTACTTC.

This clonotype was picked up one time. A much larger clone differs by one base, so this may be a read error. V gene TRBV20-1 combines with J gene TRBJ2-2; unclear D gene. The germline gives CDR1 DFQATT, CDR2 SNEGSKA (reference sequence). This CDR3 is built from 15 residues. This chain's CDR3 is CSASPFLPNTVELFF. The CDR3, as DNA: TGCAGTGCTAGTCCCTTTTTGCCTAACACCGTGGAGCTGTTTTTT.

This chain uses TRBV6-2 or TRBV6-3 with TRBJ2-5; TRBD2 is a possible D gene (5 bases). In germline, CDR1 is MNHEY, CDR2 SVGEGT. V was pared by 2 bases and J by 2 bases, with 12 bases between. CDR3 length: 15 residues. The DNA of the CDR3 is TGTGCCAGCAGTTACAATCAGGACTGGCAAGAGACCCAGTACTTC. This codes for CASSYNQDWQETQYF.

About this clonotype itself: The final CDR3 position lacks the conserved phenylalanine or tryptophan, pointing to a likely read error. The CDR3 bases are TGTGCCAGCAGTTACTCGAAGGGGGTGTCTAATGAAAAACTGTTTTCT. This sequence encodes CASSYSKGVSNEKLFS. The chain joins TRBV6-7 to TRBJ1-4, with a tentative D call TRBD1 (6 bases). TRBV6-7 is treated as an ORF (open reading frame) with a function not yet certain. V lost 0 bases, J lost 3 bases, and 11 bases lay in between. CDR3 size: 16 residues.

This clonotype was counted only a few times. J is TRBJ2-1 and V is TRBV29-1; 11 positions agree with TRBD2. This CDR3 is 15 amino acids long. CDR1 and CDR2 (germline): SQVTM, ANQGSEA. The junction had 7 bases not matched to a gene; V was cut back by 2 bases and J by 7 bases. This CDR3 reads CSVETSGSAVNEQFF. Written as DNA, the CDR3 is TGCAGCGTTGAAACTAGCGGGAGCGCCGTTAATGAGCAGTTCTTC.

This clonotype showed up many times. The chain uses TRBV30 and TRBJ2-7; a weak D match, TRBD2 (7 bases). The V gene's germline CDR1 is GTSNPN and CDR2 SVGIG (reference sequence). CDR3 length equals 16 residues. V was pared by 0 bases and J by 3 bases, with 18 bases between. The CDR3 loop is CAWSVQLGGGGYEQYF. DNA for the CDR3: TGTGCCTGGAGTGTACAGCTTGGAGGGGGGGGCTACGAGCAGTACTTC.

This clonotype was picked up a small number of times. This rearrangement joins TRBV7-9 to TRBJ2-1; 7 positions agree with TRBD2. CDR1 SEHNR and CDR2 FQNEAQ come from the germline V gene (reference sequence). After removal of 1 base from V and 6 bases from J, the junction contained 3 bases not matched to a gene. The CDR3 sequence is 14 residues long. The CDR3 is CASSLEGGFNEQFF. Here the CDR3 DNA reads TGTGCCAGCAGCTTAGAGGGAGGGTTCAATGAGCAGTTCTTC.